This T cell receptor beta chain originates from a study of blood T cell repertoires in COVID-19. Looking at the study overall: COVID-19 samples, acute and convalescent, were from the United States, Italy and Spain.

Here immunoSEQ multiplex PCR was the method, and the copy in TCRdb shows in-frame clones only, minus some. The sample holds about 390,000 clones, more than 75% seen once. The study assigned cohorts using participant-reported clinical history. Cohort 3 recovered donors had two negative PCRs, clearance, or symptom resolution. The V gene end was trimmed by 3 bases and the J gene end by 2 bases; junction bases not matched to a gene: 12. Per germline, CDR1 KGHSH and CDR2 LQKENI. The CDR3 has 17 amino acids. The TCR originated in a woman aged 50 to 60 who had recovered from COVID-19. The V call is TRBV18, the J call TRBJ2-5; 7 bases match TRBD1. The sample taken for sequencing was PBMCs or T cells enriched from blood (not recorded which). The chain's CDR3 is CASSPFPGTALQETQYF. The CDR3 bases are TGTGCCAGCTCACCGTTTCCCGGGACAGCATTACAAGAGACCCAGTACTTC.